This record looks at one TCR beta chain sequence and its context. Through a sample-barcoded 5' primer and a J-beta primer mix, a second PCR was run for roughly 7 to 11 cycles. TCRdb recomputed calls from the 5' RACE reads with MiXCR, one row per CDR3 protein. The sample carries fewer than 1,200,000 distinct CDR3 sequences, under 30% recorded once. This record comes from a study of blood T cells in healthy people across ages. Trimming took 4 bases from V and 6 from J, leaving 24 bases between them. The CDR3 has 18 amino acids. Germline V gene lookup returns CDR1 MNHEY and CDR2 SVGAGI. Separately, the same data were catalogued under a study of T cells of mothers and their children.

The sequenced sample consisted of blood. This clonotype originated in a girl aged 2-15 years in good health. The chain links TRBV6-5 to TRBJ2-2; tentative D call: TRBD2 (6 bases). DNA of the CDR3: TGTGCCAGCAGTTTTCAGACTAGTGGGCGGATGACTCCCGGGGAGCTGTTTTTT. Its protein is CASSFQTSGRMTPGELFF.